This entry lists 21 T cell receptor beta chains sequenced from one sample in a study of beta chain features in type 1 diabetes. The authors reverse transcribed all of the isolated RNA, so sequencing captured expressed TCRB transcripts. Sequencing was performed with immunoSEQ multiplex PCR; in TCRdb, only in-frame clones are kept and a portion is missing. The table includes approximately 170,000 clones, less than 9.5% detected once. Source material: central memory CD4+ T cells from blood. The origin of the receptors is a woman between 18 and 30 years old in good health.

This clone was seen a few times. The chain employs TRBV7-6 and TRBJ2-5; TRBD1 might be the D (6 bases). The germline V gene has CDR1 SGHVS and CDR2 FNYEAQ. Trimming pared 1 base from V and 7 bases from J, leaving 16 bases between. CDR3 length: 15 residues. The CDR3 region is CASSLGAGVLGTQYF. The CDR3 nucleotides are TGTGCCAGCAGCTTAGGGGCAGGGGTTCTAGGGACCCAGTACTTC.

The chain links TRBV2 to TRBJ1-2; 8 nucleotides line up with TRBD1. The V gene end was trimmed by 8 bases and the J gene end by 8 bases; junction bases not matched to a gene: 16. This CDR3 has 15 amino acids. The V gene's germline CDR1 is SNHLY and CDR2 FYNNEI. CDR3 sequence reads: CASSPPTGAVGGYTF. CDR3 DNA sequence: TGTGCCAGCTCCCCCCCGACAGGGGCGGTAGGAGGCTACACCTTC. Complete variable domain (other parts from reference TRBV2 and TRBJ1-2): EPEVTQTPSHQVTQMGQEVILRCVPISNHLYFYWYRQILGQKVEFLVSFYNNEISEKSEIFDDQFSVERPDGSNFTLKIRSTKLEDSAMYFCASSPPTGAVGGYTFGSGTRLTVV.

In this sample, this clone turned up a few times. The chain couples TRBV2 to TRBJ1-4; 7 bases align to TRBD1. Trimming removed 2 bases from V and 7 bases from J; junction bases left unmatched: 7. The CDR3 sequence is 15 residues long. From germline, CDR1 is SNHLY and CDR2 FYNNEI. The CDR3, as DNA: TGTGCCAGCAGTGAATTCACAGGGGCCCCTGAAAAACTGTTTTTT. Protein product: CASSEFTGAPEKLFF.

The rearrangement links TRBV5-4 to TRBJ1-1; D is uncertain. The germline V gene has CDR1 SGHNT and CDR2 YYREEE (reference sequence). V lost 0 bases and J lost 1, with 7 bases in between. The CDR3 runs 14 residues. The CDR3 bases are TGTGCCAGCAGCTTGGACAGCTCGAACACTGAAGCTTTCTTT. Amino acids: CASSLDSSNTEAFF. The variable domain in full, with the rest retrieved from reference TRBV5-4 and TRBJ1-1, is ETGVTQSPTHLIKTRGQQVTLRCSSQSGHNTVSWYQQALGQGPQFIFQYYREEENGRGNFPPRFSGLQFPNYSSELNVNALELDDSALYLCASSLDSSNTEAFFGQGTRLTVV.

This clone was counted at least ten times. The chain joins TRBV29-1 to TRBJ2-3, with 7 positions matching TRBD1. From germline, CDR1 is SQVTM and CDR2 ANQGSEA. J gave up 8 bases and V 6 bases, and 14 bases lay outside the gene matches. This CDR3 region has 14 residues. The DNA of the CDR3 is TGCAGCGTCTCCGGACCGCAGGGGGTCCCTACGCAGTATTTT. Its translation is CSVSGPQGVPTQYF.

V is TRBV19 and J is TRBJ1-5, with 8 nucleotides matching TRBD1. V shed 5 bases, J shed 9 bases, and the junction held 9 bases outside the gene matches. The V gene's germline CDR1 is LNHDA and CDR2 SQIVND (reference sequence). The CDR3 has 14 residues. The CDR3 DNA reads as TGTGCCAGTAGTTGGGGACAGGCCCAGCGGCCCCAGCATTTT. This codes for CASSWGQAQRPQHF.

The rearrangement uses TRBV12-5 and TRBJ1-2; D gene ambiguous. The CDR3 loop spans 13 amino acids. The V end was cut by 1 base, the J end by 6 bases, with 9 bases between. Germline V gene sequence: CDR1 LGHNT, CDR2 FRNRAP. CDR3 nucleotide sequence: TGTGCTAGTGGTTTGGCGGGAAGGGATGGCTACACCTTC. Its translation is CASGLAGRDGYTF.

Only a few counts were recorded for this clone. The chain carries TRBV9 and TRBJ2-7; 11 bases line up with TRBD2. The CDR3 loop spans 14 amino acids. The V segment lost 3 bases and the J segment 3 bases; nucleotides outside the gene matches: 2. Per germline, CDR1 SGDLS and CDR2 YYNGEE. This CDR3 reads CASSAGTSGYEQYF. The CDR3 DNA reads TGTGCCAGCAGCGCCGGGACTAGCGGCTACGAGCAGTACTTC.

This clone was seen ten or more times. The V and J genes are TRBV7-3 and TRBJ2-6; no definite D call. The CDR3 is 14 amino acids. Trimming left V 0 bases short and J 4 bases short, with 4 bases between. Per germline, CDR1 SGHTA and CDR2 FQGTGA. The CDR3 sequence is CASSLTAGANVLTF. The CDR3 bases are TGTGCCAGCAGCTTAACGGCCGGGGCCAACGTCCTGACTTTC.

Only a few counts were recorded for this clone. The rearrangement links TRBV2 to TRBJ2-7; D is ambiguous. CDR1 is SNHLY and CDR2 is FYNNEI in the germline V gene. V lost 4 bases and J 5 bases, leaving 12 bases between the germline ends. The CDR3 consists of 13 residues. This chain's CDR3 is CASSAELIDEQYF. In DNA form, the CDR3 reads TGTGCCAGCAGTGCTGAACTAATCGACGAGCAGTACTTC.

In regard to this clone: At one boundary the junction diverges from the germline segment, which might be a read error. CDR3 sequence: CASSPLTGSSEQYF. CDR3 sequence (DNA): TGCGCCAGCAGCCCTCTCACAGGGTCCTCCGAGCAGTACTTC. The chain couples TRBV5-1 to TRBJ2-7, with D perhaps TRBD1 (6 bases). Germline V gene data show CDR1 as SGHRS and CDR2 as YFSETQ. The CDR3 is made up of 14 amino acids.

This chain uses TRBV7-2 with TRBJ2-7; D uncertain. V was clipped by 1 base and J by 0 bases, with 7 bases between them. Per the germline V gene, CDR1 is SGHTA and CDR2 is FQGNSA. The CDR3 extends over 14 amino acids. The CDR3 spells CASSLGARSYEQYF. CDR3 coding DNA: TGTGCCAGCAGCTTAGGGGCCCGCTCCTACGAGCAGTACTTC.

This clone was seen only a few times. This rearrangement joins TRBV5-1 to TRBJ1-5, with TRBD1 matching over 11 bases. The CDR3 runs 14 residues. The germline V gene encodes CDR1 SGHRS and CDR2 YFSETQ. V was clipped by 4 bases and J by 6 bases; unmatched bases: 3. CDR3 sequence reads: CASSAGTGGQPQHF. The CDR3 nucleotides read TGCGCCAGCAGCGCCGGGACAGGGGGTCAGCCCCAGCATTTT.

The genes are TRBV10-3 and TRBJ2-3; 11 bases fit TRBD2. The germline CDR1 and CDR2 sequences are ENHRY and SYGVKD. The CDR3 totals 16 residues. J lost 1 base, V lost 4 bases, and 4 bases had no gene match. Written as DNA, the CDR3 is TGTGCCATCAGTGGGGGGACTAGCGGCCGCACAGATACGCAGTATTTT. This encodes CAISGGTSGRTDTQYF.

The chain uses TRBV7-2 and TRBJ2-3; 9 nucleotides agree with TRBD1. CDR1 and CDR2 (germline): SGHTA, FQGNSA. V lost 5 bases and J lost 2; bases outside the gene matches: 5. This CDR3 is 15 amino acids long. The CDR3 is CASSPGTGLTDTQYF. CDR3 nucleotide sequence: TGTGCCAGCAGCCCCGGGACAGGGCTCACAGATACGCAGTATTTT. The whole variable domain, filled in from reference TRBV7-2 and TRBJ2-3, reads GAGVSQSPSNKVTEKGKDVELRCDPISGHTALYWYRQSLGQGLEFLIYFQGNSAPDKSGLPSDRFSAERTGGSVSTLTIQRTQQEDSAVYLCASSPGTGLTDTQYFGPGTRLTVL.

This clone was observed a few times. The CDR3 spells CASSLEGTGPDTQYF. The CDR3 nucleotides are TGTGCCAGCAGCTTGGAGGGGACAGGGCCAGATACGCAGTATTTT. The V gene is TRBV5-6, the J gene TRBJ2-3, with 9 bases fitting TRBD1. This CDR3 is 15 amino acids long. The J segment lost 4 bases and the V segment lost 0 bases, leaving 3 bases of the junction unmatched. Germline V lookup: CDR1 SGHDT, CDR2 YYEEEE.

V and J are TRBV7-9 and TRBJ1-2; 8 nucleotides agree with TRBD1. CDR1 is SEHNR, CDR2 FQNEAQ, per germline (reference sequence). The length of the CDR3 is 13 residues. J lost 7 bases, V lost 5 bases, and 6 bases had no gene match. CDR3 sequence: CASSLGQGGGYTF. CDR3 nucleotide sequence: TGTGCCAGCAGCCTCGGACAGGGTGGTGGCTACACCTTC.

The genes are TRBV6-6 and TRBJ1-2; 9 positions agree with TRBD1. V lost 6 bases to trimming and J lost 3 bases; unmatched junction nucleotides: 8. The germline gives CDR1 MNHNY, CDR2 SVGAGI (reference sequence). This CDR3 is built from 15 residues. DNA of the CDR3: TGTGCCAGCAGCCTCCGGGGACAGGGTGACTATGGCTACACCTTC. Protein sequence: CASSLRGQGDYGYTF.

This clone was detected a few times. The J gene is TRBJ1-2, the V gene TRBV7-9; TRBD1 matches 10 bases. The CDR3 has 16 residues. After removal of 1 base from V and 8 bases from J, the junction contained 10 bases not matched to a gene. Germline lookup yields CDR1 SEHNR and CDR2 FQNEAQ (reference sequence). Here the CDR3 reads CASSLGDRGIAEGYTF. CDR3 DNA sequence: TGTGCCAGCAGCTTAGGGGACAGGGGTATTGCGGAAGGCTACACCTTC.

In nucleotides, the CDR3 is TGCGCCAGCCAACCCGGGACAGGGTACTACGAGCAGTACTTC. This codes for CASQPGTGYYEQYF. This rearrangement joins TRBV5-1 to TRBJ2-7, with TRBD1 matching over 9 bases. CDR3 length: 14 residues. J lost 3 bases, V lost 7 bases, and 8 bases had no gene match. CDR1 and CDR2 from the germline V gene are SGHRS and YFSETQ.

This chain joins TRBV5-6 and TRBJ2-7, with 9 positions matching TRBD1. The CDR3 contains 14 residues. V was clipped by 6 bases and J by 6 bases; unmatched bases: 10. Per germline, CDR1 SGHDT and CDR2 YYEEEE. The CDR3 here is CASTTPGQGTEQYF. Written as DNA, the CDR3 is TGTGCCAGCACCACTCCGGGACAGGGAACCGAGCAGTACTTC.